The following is a T cell receptor (beta chain) sequence with its context. This clone may be a read error of a much larger clone one base away. This sample stems from a study of identical twins' blood T cells. In the study overall: About 50 million reads came from 12 libraries, six alpha, six beta.

MiXCR, run by TCRdb on the 5' RACE reads, gives a single entry per CDR3 protein. Of 350,000 to 450,000 distinct CDR3 sequences listed, about 28% are singletons. The CDR3 consists of 11 residues. The germline V gene has CDR1 SNHLY and CDR2 FYNNEI. The clonotype was recovered from a woman aged 18 to 49 in good health. The sequencing input was PBMCs. The genes are TRBV2 and TRBJ1-1; no clear D. CDR3 sequence (DNA): TGTACCAGCAGTGACTACAGTGAAGCTTTCTTT. Encoded protein: CTSSDYSEAFF.